A selection of T cell receptor beta chains follows, all from one sample in a study of T-cell memory formation after mild COVID-19. TCRdb fed the 5' RACE reads into MiXCR, producing one record per CDR3 protein. Among about 420,000 distinct CDR3 sequences listed, about 22% were seen once. Input material: PBMCs or a T cell subset sorted from them (not recorded which). The receptor source for this set is an adult woman who had mild COVID-19 (a few samples of this study predate the infection). Cell type and time point are not known. CDR3s leave out the opening cysteine and the closing phenylalanine or tryptophan.

v_call,cdr3_aa
TRBV12-3/TRBV12-4,ASLHTGELF
TRBV7-8,ASSTWTGGVETQY
TRBV5-6,ASSHGTSGSRETQY
TRBV4-1,ASSQEPEGYSYNEQF
TRBV7-2,ASSLLRANTGELF
TRBV5-6,ASYQGGLNTEAF
TRBV20-1,SASMWHGTLEQY
TRBV5-1,ASSLAQETDTQY
TRBV3-1,ASSEEAGDTDTQY
TRBV7-6,ASSYGEGSYEQY
TRBV24-1,ATSGGAGAQYEQY
TRBV6-1,ASSREGGSSYEQY
TRBV9,ASSVEGRSSGANVLT
TRBV10-3,AISGGEPVPDTQY
TRBV9,ASSVDRGEQY
TRBV5-1,ASSSWTGFNEQY
TRBV30,AWSDNTAPYEQY
TRBV18,ASSPEGYGTDTQY
TRBV12-3/TRBV12-4,ASSLVGLGTEQF
TRBV29-1,SAFDYGYT
TRBV5-1,ASSGKTRNEQF
TRBV7-2,ASRPTGARADTIY
TRBV20-1,SATPGPSSYEQY
TRBV6-5,ASTQRGGGYT
TRBV7-9,ASSPRGGVETQY
TRBV6-1,ASSKGTSGGRYTDTQY
TRBV7-3,ASSPGTTGELF
TRBV18,ASSSPDSGRLYEQY
TRBV5-5,ASRHIWDTDTDTQY
TRBV12-3/TRBV12-4,ASSLEGPEAF
TRBV12-3/TRBV12-4,ASSLRGTGYGYT
TRBV20-1,SVTGLTYNSPLH
TRBV14,ASSQDPRSVHGYT
TRBV2,ASSERGSGSAYNEQF
TRBV12-3/TRBV12-4,ASSGTSGNTEAF
TRBV5-6,ASSLAPRGRRDTEAF
TRBV5-1,ASSLKVHEQF
TRBV11-3,ASSLDQGSYAF
TRBV7-8,ASSRGRGRTDTQY
TRBV18,ASSLGETSNSPLH
TRBV24-1,ATSDFMADSTDTQY
TRBV6-6,ASSTPGLSKNIQY
TRBV4-2,ASSQEGTKNEQF
TRBV5-1,ASSLIERGNTGELF
TRBV2,ASSLTGQSGPLAGATDTQY